Reported below is one TCR beta chain. Antigen unknown. Measured with immunoSEQ multiplex PCR; TCRdb has only the in-frame clones, and not every one. Among some 1,600 clones listed, about a fifth were seen once. These data originate in a study of T cells in localized non-small cell lung cancer. Study-level results: Uninvolved adjacent lung had the highest recorded T cell clonality, with tumor below it.

This CDR3 has 20 amino acids. The ends lost 1 base at V and 1 base at J; junction bases unmatched: 9. Germline lookup yields CDR1 SGHNT and CDR2 YENEEA. Specimen: normal lung tissue next to the tumor, collected before any cancer treatment. The TCR was taken from a woman aged 40-69 years with stage III squamous cell lung carcinoma. The genes are TRBV11-3 and TRBJ2-2, with TRBD2 matching over 13 bases. The CDR3 coding sequence is TGTGCCAGCAGCTTAGGGCGCGGACTAGCGGGAGAAGGGAACACCGGGGAGCTGTTTTTT. The encoded protein is CASSLGRGLAGEGNTGELFF. The variable domain in full, completed from reference TRBV11-3 and TRBJ2-2, reads EAGVVQSPRYKIIEKKQPVAFWCNPISGHNTLYWYLQNLGQGPELLIRYENEEAVDDSQLPKDRFSAERLKGVDSTLKIQPAELGDSAVYLCASSLGRGLAGEGNTGELFFGEGSRLTVL.